The rows below give T cell receptor beta chains drawn from one sample of a study of cytomegalovirus exposure and HLA in healthy donors. Here immunoSEQ multiplex PCR was the method, and the copy in TCRdb shows in-frame clones only, minus some. In the table there are 150,000 to 180,000 clones, roughly 79% of which are singletons. Sequencing input: PBMCs. The receptors originated from a man aged 18 to 30 in good health and CMV-seronegative. Each CDR3 is given with its conserved first and last residue. A D gene is named only where the DNA matches it firmly. Not all rows give a size; the values are once, few, many and, for expanded clones, a class.

NA	TRBV20-1	TRBJ2-3	NA	CSARTWDTQYF	TGCAGTGCTAGGACTTGGGATACGCAGTATTTT
NA	TRBV6-5	TRBJ1-1	NA	CASSSGQFNTEAFF	TGTGCCAGCAGTTCCGGACAATTTAACACTGAAGCTTTCTTT
once	TRBV7-8	TRBJ2-5	TRBD2	CASSPRGLAQETQYF	TGTGCCAGCAGCCCCCGGGGACTAGCTCAAGAGACCCAGTACTTC
NA	TRBV6-5	TRBJ1-1	TRBD1	CASSYRGDYTEAFF	TGTGCCAGCTCCTACAGGGGGGATTATACTGAAGCTTTCTTT
NA	TRBV5-4	TRBJ1-1	NA	CASSLTNTEAFF	TGTGCCAGCAGTTTAACTAACACTGAAGCTTTCTTT
NA	TRBV29-1	TRBJ1-1	NA	CSVLNTEAFF	TGCAGCGTCTTAAACACTGAAGCTTTCTTT
NA	TRBV7-3	TRBJ2-7	NA	CASSLKAGPSYEQYF	TGTGCCAGCAGCTTAAAGGCGGGGCCCTCCTACGAGCAGTACTTC
NA	TRBV4-2	TRBJ1-5	TRBD1	CASSQTRDRAHQPQHF	TGTGCCAGCAGCCAGACCCGGGACAGGGCCCATCAGCCCCAGCATTTT
few	TRBV5-4	TRBJ2-2	NA	CASSLQDTGELFF	TGTGCCAGCAGCTTGCAGGACACCGGGGAGCTGTTTTTT
once	TRBV7-9	TRBJ1-1	TRBD1	CASSPRQGQGTEAFF	TGTGCCAGCAGTCCTCGACAGGGGCAGGGCACTGAAGCTTTCTTT
NA	TRBV27	TRBJ1-6	NA	CASGGVYNSPLHF	TGTGCCAGCGGAGGGGTCTATAATTCACCCCTCCACTTT
NA	TRBV10-2	TRBJ2-5	TRBD1	CASSKRTGGTGETQYF	TGCGCCAGCAGTAAAAGAACAGGGGGGACAGGAGAGACCCAGTACTTC
NA	TRBV5-1	TRBJ2-1	TRBD2	CASRVAGGRGEQFF	TGCGCCAGCAGGGTCGCGGGGGGTCGGGGTGAGCAGTTCTTC
NA	TRBV10-3	TRBJ1-1	NA	CAISESRGTEAFF	TGTGCCATCAGTGAGTCGAGAGGGACTGAAGCTTTCTTT
NA	TRBV7-6	TRBJ2-3	TRBD1	CASSFFLTGQGTDTQYF	TGTGCCAGCAGCTTCTTCCTGACGGGACAGGGGACAGATACGCAGTATTTT
NA	TRBV27	TRBJ1-4	TRBD1	CASSRRTGGDEKLFF	TGTGCCAGCAGTCGCCGGACAGGGGGAGATGAAAAACTGTTTTTT
NA	TRBV10-3	TRBJ2-7	NA	CAISETGSYEQYF	TGTGCCATCAGTGAGACAGGTTCCTACGAGCAGTACTTC
NA	TRBV7-2	TRBJ2-3	NA	CASSSPLTSTDTQYF	TGTGCCAGCAGTTCCCCCCTCACTAGCACAGATACGCAGTATTTT
few	TRBV5-5	TRBJ1-5	TRBD1	CASSHGPTGNQPQHF	TGTGCCAGCAGCCATGGACCGACAGGGAATCAGCCCCAGCATTTT
NA	TRBV7-9	TRBJ2-3	NA	CASSLGQVTDTQYF	TGTGCCAGCAGCTTGGGGCAGGTCACAGATACGCAGTATTTT
NA	TRBV6-5	TRBJ1-2	NA	CASSYSPSNYGYTF	TGTGCCAGCAGTTACTCCCCTTCCAACTATGGCTACACCTTC
NA	TRBV7-9	TRBJ1-5	TRBD1	CASSATGGPNSNQPQHF	TGTGCCAGCAGCGCCACAGGGGGACCCAATAGCAATCAGCCCCAGCATTTT
NA	TRBV7-9	TRBJ1-4	TRBD1	CASSSGTGVEKLFF	TGTGCCAGCAGCTCAGGGACAGGGGTCGAAAAACTGTTTTTT
NA	TRBV28	TRBJ1-2	NA	CASIAGPSIYGYTF	TGTGCCAGCATTGCAGGGCCCAGCATCTATGGCTACACCTTC
NA	TRBV2	TRBJ1-1	TRBD1	CASKQGEAFF	TGTGCCAGCAAACAGGGGGAAGCTTTCTTT
NA	TRBV11-3	TRBJ2-7	NA	CASSSNRDRHEQYF	TGTGCCAGCAGCTCGAACAGGGACCGCCACGAGCAGTACTTC